This is a list of T cell receptor beta chains from one sample in a study of blood T cell repertoires in COVID-19. Clones were read by immunoSEQ multiplex PCR, and TCRdb kept only the in-frame ones, dropping some. The table has a few hundred thousand clones, about 79% seen once. Sequencing was done on a sample of PBMCs or T cells enriched from blood (not recorded which). Receptors originate from a woman in her sixties or seventies who had recovered from COVID-19. Each CDR3 is given with its conserved first and last residue. A D gene is named only where the DNA matches it firmly. The size entry is marked missing in some rows and otherwise reads once, few, many or a size class.

TRBJ2-3 . TRBV7-2 . CASRPGISPSTDTQYF TGTGCCAGCAGACCCGGGATCAGTCCTAGCACAGATACGCAGTATTTT
TRBJ1-5 . TRBV19 TRBD1 CASSPYPTGGGYQPQHF TGTGCCAGTAGTCCATACCCCACAGGGGGAGGATATCAGCCCCAGCATTTT
TRBJ1-1 . TRBV3-1/TRBV3-2 . CASSPSSPNTEAFF TGTGCCAGCAGCCCCTCTTCCCCGAACACTGAAGCTTTCTTT
TRBJ1-1 . TRBV5-1 . CASSLRRDPMNTEAFF TGCGCCAGCAGCTTGAGGAGGGATCCGATGAACACTGAAGCTTTCTTT
TRBJ2-2 . TRBV19 TRBD2 CASWTSGRRVAGELFF TGTGCCAGTTGGACTAGCGGGAGAAGAGTGGCCGGGGAGCTGTTTTTT
TRBJ1-5 . TRBV7-8 . CASSEGLLNQPQHF TGTGCCAGCAGCGAGGGACTCCTCAATCAGCCCCAGCATTTT
TRBJ2-3 . TRBV27 . CASTISQSTDTQYF TGTGCCAGCACTATAAGTCAAAGCACAGATACGCAGTATTTT
TRBJ1-2 . TRBV5-4 . CAVAQGLGYGYTF TGTGCCGTAGCGCAGGGGTTAGGCTATGGCTACACCTTC
TRBJ2-1 once TRBV4-1 . CASSPWEVPYNEQFF TGCGCCAGCAGCCCCTGGGAGGTTCCCTACAATGAGCAGTTCTTC
TRBJ2-1 . TRBV11-3 TRBD2 CASSALAGGHNEQFF TGTGCCAGCAGCGCTCTAGCGGGGGGGCACAATGAGCAGTTCTTC
TRBJ2-7 . TRBV12-3/TRBV12-4 . CASKVDSQPWQYF TGTGCCAGCAAGGTCGACAGCCAGCCGTGGCAGTACTTC
TRBJ1-4 . TRBV5-8 TRBD1 CASSWDSGVATNEKLFF TGTGCCAGCAGCTGGGACAGTGGGGTAGCAACTAATGAAAAACTGTTTTTT
TRBJ2-7 . TRBV7-2 TRBD2 CASSLESSGSSYEQYF TGTGCCAGCAGCTTAGAATCTAGCGGTTCGTCCTACGAGCAGTACTTC
TRBJ2-7 . TRBV4-3 . CASSPDALRGRFGRSYEQYF TGCGCCAGCAGCCCTGACGCTCTCAGGGGAAGGTTTGGCCGATCCTACGAGCAGTACTTC
TRBJ1-4 . TRBV7-9 TRBD1 CASSLGGIGGSNEKLFF TGTGCCAGCAGCTTAGGTGGAATAGGGGGCTCTAACGAAAAACTGTTTTTT
TRBJ2-7 . TRBV6-5 TRBD1 CASNPGQSYEQYF TGTGCCAGCAATCCGGGACAGTCCTACGAGCAGTACTTC
TRBJ1-1 . TRBV4-3 . CASSQVWQGSTEAFF TGCGCCAGCAGCCAAGTATGGCAGGGGAGCACTGAAGCTTTCTTT
TRBJ2-1 few TRBV2 TRBD1 CASSERTGTNEQFF TGTGCCAGCAGTGAAAGGACAGGGACCAATGAGCAGTTCTTC
TRBJ2-2 . TRBV7-9 TRBD2 CASSLGGANTGELFF TGTGCCAGCAGCTTGGGGGGGGCGAACACCGGGGAGCTGTTTTTT
TRBJ2-7 . TRBV15 TRBD1 CATSSGGDRGHYEQYF TGTGCCACCAGCAGTGGGGGGGACAGGGGACACTACGAGCAGTACTTC
TRBJ1-2 . TRBV6-5 . CASSSDSYMLGYTF TGTGCCAGCAGCTCGGACAGCTACATGCTTGGCTACACCTTC
TRBJ2-2 . TRBV6-5 TRBD1 CAGEAGTGGTGELFF TGTGCCGGAGAGGCGGGGACAGGGGGCACCGGGGAGCTGTTTTTT
TRBJ2-7 . TRBV6-5 . CASRTGEQYF TGTGCCAGCAGAACGGGCGAGCAGTACTTC
TRBJ2-3 medium-sized TRBV20-1 . CSASYLAYTDTQYF TGCAGTGCTAGTTACCTAGCGTACACAGATACGCAGTATTTT